These 22 T cell receptor beta chains were all obtained from the same sample, sequenced in a study of STAT5B mutations in CD4+ large granular lymphocyte leukemia. Profiled with immunoSEQ multiplex PCR; TCRdb holds only in-frame clones, not every one. The sample lists more than 35,000 clones; approximately 85% were seen once. The sequencing input was CD4+ T cells from blood buffy coats. The receptors originated from a human donor in good health.

The chain has TRBV10-3 and TRBJ2-1, with D possibly TRBD2 on 6 matching bases. The CDR3 runs 13 residues. The V gene's germline CDR1 is ENHRY and CDR2 SYGVKD. Trimming left V 7 bases short and J 8 bases short, with 15 bases between. The CDR3 DNA sequence: TGTGCCATCATGGGGACCCGCGGGGATGAGCAGTTCTTC. Residues: CAIMGTRGDEQFF.

The V call is TRBV19, the J call TRBJ2-1; 7 nucleotides line up with TRBD1. CDR3 length equals 15 residues. V was clipped by 5 bases and J by 0 bases; unmatched bases: 4. Per germline, CDR1 LNHDA and CDR2 SQIVND (reference sequence). The CDR3 DNA reads as TGTGCCAGTAGTGTTACAGGGGACTCCTACAATGAGCAGTTCTTC. Translation: CASSVTGDSYNEQFF.

The chain recombines TRBV5-1 with TRBJ2-7; TRBD1 matches at 8 bases. After removal of 3 bases from V and 3 bases from J, the junction contained 11 bases not matched to a gene. The germline V gene has CDR1 SGHRS and CDR2 YFSETQ. This CDR3 is 16 amino acids long. The CDR3 region is CASSYTGTGLFYEQYF. CDR3 sequence (DNA): TGCGCCAGCAGCTACACCGGGACAGGCCTTTTCTACGAGCAGTACTTC.

The genes are TRBV5-6 and TRBJ2-7; 10 nucleotides match TRBD1. This CDR3 region has 13 residues. Germline assignment: CDR1 SGHDT and CDR2 YYEEEE. The V segment lost 3 bases and the J segment 7 bases; nucleotides outside the gene matches: 4. DNA for the CDR3: TGTGCCAGCAGCTCCGGACAGGGGGGAGAGCAGTACTTC. This codes for CASSSGQGGEQYF.

The chain joins TRBV11-1 to TRBJ1-1; D is uncertain. This CDR3 has 13 amino acids. CDR1 and CDR2 from the germline V gene are SGHAT and FQDESV (reference sequence). V gave up 3 bases and J gave up 1 base, with 6 bases separating them. The chain's CDR3 is CASSLIRNTEAFF. CDR3 DNA sequence: TGTGCCAGCAGCTTGATTAGGAACACTGAAGCTTTCTTT.

CDR3 nucleotides: TGTGCCAGCAGTTATTACCTGGTCGTCTATGGCTACACCTTC. This codes for CASSYYLVVYGYTF. This chain uses TRBV6-5 with TRBJ1-2; D gene uncertain. There are 14 residues in the CDR3. The germline CDR1 and CDR2 sequences are MNHEY and SVGAGI. V was shortened by 3 bases and J by 4 bases, with 12 bases between the two germline ends.

The V call is TRBV7-2, the J call TRBJ1-1, with D perhaps TRBD1 (5 bases). CDR3 size: 13 residues. V was pared by 5 bases and J by 1 base, with 8 bases between. Germline CDR1 reads SGHTA; CDR2 reads FQGNSA. In nucleotides, the CDR3 is TGTGCCAGCAGCCTAGGACAGAACACTGAAGCTTTCTTT. It is translated as CASSLGQNTEAFF.

CDR3 DNA sequence: TGTGCCTGCTGGACAGGGAACACTGAAGCTTTCTTT. This gives the protein CACWTGNTEAFF. The genes are TRBV30 and TRBJ1-1; 7 bases match TRBD1. This CDR3 region has 12 residues. Germline CDR1 GTSNPN, CDR2 SVGIG (reference sequence). After removal of 6 bases from V and 1 base from J, the junction contained 2 bases not matched to a gene.

The chain carries TRBV6-5 and TRBJ2-1; 7 nucleotides match TRBD2. The V gene end was trimmed by 4 bases and the J gene end by 3 bases; junction bases not matched to a gene: 6. Germline values: CDR1 MNHEY, CDR2 SVGAGI. CDR3 size: 15 residues. This chain's CDR3 is CASSSPGLLYNEQFF. The CDR3 coding sequence is TGTGCCAGCAGTTCCCCGGGACTACTCTACAATGAGCAGTTCTTC.

This sequence joins TRBV4-2 and TRBJ1-2; D is unclear. Germline CDR1 and CDR2: LGHNA and YNFKEQ. V was cut by 0 bases and J by 7 bases, with 9 bases left in between. The CDR3 runs to 13 residues. The CDR3 protein is CASSQDRSGGYTF. The CDR3 region has the DNA TGTGCCAGCAGCCAAGATAGGAGTGGTGGCTACACCTTC.

In this sample, this clone turned up a few times. The chain carries TRBV10-3 and TRBJ1-2, with no clear D. Trimming stripped 10 bases from V and 3 bases from J, with 15 bases between. Looked up from germline, CDR1 is ENHRY and CDR2 is SYGVKD. The CDR3 consists of 13 residues. In DNA form, the CDR3 reads TGTGCCAGTGCCCCTCGGACGGACTATGGCTACACCTTC. Protein sequence: CASAPRTDYGYTF.

The chain couples TRBV19 to TRBJ1-2, with D tentatively TRBD1 (6 bases). Germline lookup yields CDR1 LNHDA and CDR2 SQIVND (reference sequence). Deletions cut 3 bases from V and 4 bases from J, with 12 bases between. The CDR3 sequence is 14 residues long. The CDR3 nucleotides are TGTGCCAGTAGTATTCAGGGGAGTAGCTATGGCTACACCTTC. Amino acid sequence: CASSIQGSSYGYTF.

The chain has TRBV7-9 and TRBJ1-4; D perhaps matches TRBD1 (5 bases). The CDR3 is made up of 14 amino acids. V was trimmed by 4 bases and J by 5 bases, leaving 11 bases between them. Germline V gene data show CDR1 as SEHNR and CDR2 as FQNEAQ (reference sequence). The CDR3 DNA reads as TGTGCCAGCAGCTCTGGGGGAACGAATGAAAAACTGTTTTTT. This codes for CASSSGGTNEKLFF.

The chain is built from TRBV6-1 and TRBJ2-7, with D possibly being TRBD2 (6 bases). Germline V gene sequence: CDR1 MNHNS, CDR2 SASEGT. This CDR3 has 14 residues. V was trimmed by 8 bases and J by 0 bases, leaving 14 bases between them. The CDR3, as DNA: TGTGCCAGCGGGGGAGGAATATTCTCCTACGAGCAGTACTTC. Protein sequence: CASGGGIFSYEQYF.

The V gene is TRBV7-3, the J gene TRBJ1-1, with D unresolved. The CDR3 has 13 amino acids. From germline, CDR1 is SGHTA and CDR2 FQGTGA. V lost 5 bases and J lost 3, with 10 bases in between. For the CDR3, the DNA is TGTGCCAGCAGCACCCAGAGCGACACTGAAGCTTTCTTT. Its protein product is CASSTQSDTEAFF.

The sample holds a few counts of this clone. This chain uses TRBV7-2 with TRBJ2-1, with TRBD1 matching 8 bases. In germline, CDR1 is SGHTA, CDR2 FQGNSA. The CDR3 is 13 amino acids. V gave up 3 bases and J gave up 9 bases; unmatched junction bases: 4. For the CDR3, the DNA is TGTGCCAGCAGCTTCAGGGGGCAGGGTGAGCAGTTCTTC. It codes for CASSFRGQGEQFF. Supplemented by reference TRBV7-2 and TRBJ2-1, the full variable domain reads GAGVSQSPSNKVTEKGKDVELRCDPISGHTALYWYRQSLGQGLEFLIYFQGNSAPDKSGLPSDRFSAERTGGSVSTLTIQRTQQEDSAVYLCASSFRGQGEQFFGPGTRLTVL.

This clone was seen only once. The rearrangement links TRBV4-2 to TRBJ2-6; 8 bases align to TRBD1. V lost 2 bases and J lost 0; bases outside the gene matches: 6. The CDR3 loop spans 18 amino acids. Germline loops: CDR1 LGHNA, CDR2 YNFKEQ. DNA of the CDR3: TGTGCCAGCAGCCAACGACAGGGGAGGATCTCTGGGGCCAACGTCCTGACTTTC. The encoded protein is CASSQRQGRISGANVLTF.

This clone was picked up one time. The genes are TRBV7-3 and TRBJ2-6; 7 bases are a match to TRBD2. Germline V CDR1 and CDR2: SGHTA, FQGTGA. The V gene end was trimmed by 7 bases and the J gene end by 0 bases; junction bases not matched to a gene: 6. The CDR3 loop spans 16 amino acids. The CDR3 is CASKRGLGSGANVLTF. In nucleotides, the CDR3 is TGTGCCAGCAAGCGGGGCCTGGGCTCTGGGGCCAACGTCCTGACTTTC.

This clone is a singleton in its sample. This chain uses TRBV6-5 with TRBJ2-7, with a tentative D call TRBD1 (6 bases). The CDR3 consists of 15 residues. V was trimmed by 0 bases and J by 2 bases, leaving 11 bases between them. CDR1 MNHEY and CDR2 SVGAGI come from the germline V gene. Here the CDR3 DNA reads TGTGCCAGCAGTTACTCCTGGGGGCAGACCTACGAGCAGTACTTC. Translation gives CASSYSWGQTYEQYF.

In nucleotides, the CDR3 is TGTGCCAGCAGTGAAGTGGGGGAGGATAGGTATGGCTACACCTTC. It translates to CASSEVGEDRYGYTF. The chain is built from TRBV6-1 and TRBJ1-2, with D possibly matching TRBD1 (5 bases). Germline values: CDR1 MNHNS, CDR2 SASEGT. Trimming took off 1 base at V and 5 bases at J, with 14 bases between the two ends. This CDR3 has 15 residues.

Of note for this clone: Other DNA sequences from this sample encode an identical CDR3 as well. The rearrangement links TRBV28 to TRBJ1-2; tentatively, D is TRBD1 (5 bases). Germline V gene data show CDR1 as MDHEN and CDR2 as SYDVKM. Trimming shortened V by 6 bases and J by 4 bases, and 12 bases separated the two germline ends. The CDR3 spans 13 residues. CDR3 loop: CASSPGGSYGYTF. CDR3 sequence (DNA): TGTGCCAGCAGCCCCGGGGGAAGCTATGGCTACACCTTC.

This clone was detected only a few times. This chain links TRBV5-1 with TRBJ2-1; 8 nucleotides line up with TRBD2. CDR1 is SGHRS, CDR2 YFSETQ, per germline. CDR3 length: 16 amino acids. The junction had 12 bases not matched to a gene; V was cut back by 2 bases and J by 8 bases. CDR3 sequence reads: CASSFGSGEFIDEQFF. For the CDR3, the DNA is TGCGCCAGCAGCTTTGGTAGCGGGGAGTTTATCGATGAGCAGTTCTTC.